This T cell receptor (beta chain) derives from a study of blood T cells in healthy people across ages. A sample-barcoded 5' primer and a J-beta primer mix were used in a second PCR of roughly 7 to 11 cycles. TCRdb analysed the 5' RACE reads with MiXCR anew, one entry per CDR3 protein. The table includes more than 800,000 distinct CDR3 sequences, under 35% detected once. Turning to this clonotype: Its antigen remains unknown.

Study-level points and caveats: More naive CD4+ cells and higher diversity marked long-lived donors relative to aged donors. The study found TCR beta diversity correlated strongly with naive T cell percentage. Significant beta diversity loss was already apparent by age approximately 40, declining roughly linearly.

Per sample, at least 5 micrograms of total RNA were extracted. Losses at the gene ends were 6 bases for V and 2 bases for J; bases not matched to a gene: 6. The CDR3 covers 14 residues. Germline V CDR1 and CDR2: MDHEN, SYDVKM. The sequence derives from an elderly woman in good health. Sequencing input: blood. The chain combines TRBV28 with TRBJ1-2; TRBD1 matches 7 bases. CDR3 bases: TGTGCCAGCAGGACCCACAGGGGCAACTATGGCTACACCTTC. Its protein is CASRTHRGNYGYTF.